The 6 T cell receptor beta chains below come from one sample, sequenced in a study of monozygotic twins with inflammatory bowel disease (dated by TCRdb to the late 2010s). To prepare the library, 5' RACE was applied. Sequencing relied on an Illumina HiSeq 2500. The reads underwent TCRdb reprocessing, giving one record for each CDR3 protein sequence and no DNA. This sample's table contains 300,000 to 400,000 distinct CDR3 sequences. The top ten constitute around 2.6% of the sample. What was sequenced was blood. Receptors originate from a human donor with ulcerative colitis or Crohn's disease, or a healthy co-twin of an affected twin (not recorded which).

The chain recombines TRBV18 with TRBJ2-1; the D gene TCRdb calls, TRBD1, cannot be checked with no DNA. There are 16 residues in the CDR3. CDR1 is KGHSH and CDR2 is LQKENI in the germline V gene. The CDR3 loop reads CASSPSFVGGDNEQFF. Full variable domain (outside the CDR3, taken from reference TRBV18 and TRBJ2-1): NAGVMQNPRHLVRRRGQEARLRCSPMKGHSHVYWYRQLPEEGLKFMVYLQKENIIDESGMPKERFSAEFPKEGPSILRIQQVVRGDSAAYFCASSPSFVGGDNEQFFGPGTRLTVL.

The V call is TRBV27, the J call TRBJ2-7; with no DNA, the TCRdb D assignment of TRBD2 cannot be verified. This CDR3 has 14 residues. Germline V gene data show CDR1 as MNHEY and CDR2 as SMNVEV (reference sequence). The CDR3 loop reads CASSLGLMGHEQYF.

The rearrangement joins TRBV7-6 to TRBJ2-2. From germline, CDR1 is SGHVS and CDR2 FNYEAQ. CDR3 length: 15 amino acids. Here the CDR3 reads CASSPSRMRSGELFF.

This rearrangement joins TRBV27 to TRBJ2-3; TCRdb proposes TRBD2, but this gene call is untestable without DNA. Germline V gives CDR1 MNHEY, CDR2 SMNVEV (reference sequence). The CDR3 has 17 residues. The CDR3 sequence is CASSLSVAGIRTDTQYF.

The rearrangement uses TRBV19 and TRBJ2-7; TCRdb calls TRBD1, which cannot be checked without DNA. Per germline, CDR1 LNHDA and CDR2 SQIVND (reference sequence). The CDR3 has 13 residues. CDR3 in amino acids: CASSISGFYEQYF.

J is TRBJ2-1 and V is TRBV27; as DNA is missing, the TRBD2 call by TCRdb cannot be tested. The CDR3 loop spans 15 amino acids. Germline CDR1 is MNHEY and CDR2 is SMNVEV (reference sequence). CDR3 residues: CASSRTSGGAQEQFF.